The text below deals with one TCR beta chain. Libraries were prepared by immunoSEQ multiplex PCR; TCRdb keeps only in-frame clonotypes and omits some of them. This sample has about 380,000 clones, with just under 95% found just once. The data are from a study of shared T cell receptors in the human thymus. The sequence came from a human donor. Sequencing input: thymocytes.

The CDR3 nucleotides read TGTGCCACCCTCAGTTCAGCCTATGGCTACACCTTC. Translated, it gives CATLSSAYGYTF. The chain uses TRBV28 and TRBJ1-2; D remains ambiguous. CDR3 length: 12 residues. Germline CDR1 and CDR2: MDHEN and SYDVKM. The V gene lost 10 bases and the J gene lost 4 bases, with 13 bases spanning the gap.